This entry is about one T cell receptor beta chain. The target antigen is unknown. The authors ran a second PCR of 7 to 11 cycles using a sample-barcoded 5' primer and a J-beta primer mix. TCRdb redid the calling of the 5' RACE reads with MiXCR, one entry per CDR3 protein. The sample has hundreds of thousands of distinct CDR3 sequences; around half are singletons. The germline V gene has CDR1 SQVTM and CDR2 ANQGSEA. The V segment lost 5 bases and the J segment 3 bases; nucleotides outside the gene matches: 12. This CDR3 is built from 16 residues. Every donor gave ten milliliters of peripheral blood. The sample comes from a study of blood T cells in healthy people across ages. Study-wide findings and caveats: Percentage of naive T cells showed a strong correlation with TCR beta diversity.

Sequencing used blood. This sequence originates from a man older than 75 in good health. The chain combines TRBV29-1 with TRBJ1-2, with 10 bases fitting TRBD1. This chain's CDR3 is CSVWDRGSGGDYGYTF. CDR3 DNA: TGCAGCGTTTGGGACAGGGGTTCTGGAGGTGACTATGGCTACACCTTC.